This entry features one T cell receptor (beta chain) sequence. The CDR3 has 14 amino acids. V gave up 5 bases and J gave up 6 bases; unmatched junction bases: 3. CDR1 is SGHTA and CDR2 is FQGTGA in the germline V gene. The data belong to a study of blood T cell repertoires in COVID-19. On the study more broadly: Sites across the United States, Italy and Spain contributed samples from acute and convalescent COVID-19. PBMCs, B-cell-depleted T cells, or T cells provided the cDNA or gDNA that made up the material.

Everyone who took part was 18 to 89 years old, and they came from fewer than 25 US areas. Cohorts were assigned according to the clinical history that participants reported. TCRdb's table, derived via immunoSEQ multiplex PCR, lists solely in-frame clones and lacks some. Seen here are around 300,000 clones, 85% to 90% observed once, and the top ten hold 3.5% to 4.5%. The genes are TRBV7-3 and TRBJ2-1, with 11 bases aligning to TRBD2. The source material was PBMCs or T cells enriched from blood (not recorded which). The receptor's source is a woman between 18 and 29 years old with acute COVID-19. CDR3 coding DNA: TGTGCCAGCAGCATCGGGACTAGCGGCAATGAGCAGTTCTTC. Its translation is CASSIGTSGNEQFF.